This T cell receptor (beta chain) was captured in a study of blood T cells in healthy people across ages. Study-wide results and caveats: With naive T cell percentage, TCR beta diversity showed a strong correlation.

About this clonotype itself: Its antigen remains unidentified. At one boundary the junction diverges from the germline segment, which might be a read error.

A second PCR, run for about 6 to 11 cycles, used a sample-barcoded 5' primer plus a J-beta primer mix. Each CDR3 protein is one row after TCRdb ran MiXCR on the 5' RACE reads. The repertoire holds 1.5 million to 2 million distinct CDR3 sequences, with roughly 43% as singletons. Germline values: CDR1 LGHNA, CDR2 YNFKEQ. The CDR3 sequence is 15 residues long. The receptor's source is a human donor in good health. The chain couples TRBV4-2 to TRBJ2-5, with D perhaps TRBD2 (6 bases). The source material was blood. CDR3 region: CASSSGLTVQEAQYF. The CDR3 DNA reads TGTGCCAGCAGTTCGGGACTTACGGTGCAAGAGGCCCAGTACTTC.